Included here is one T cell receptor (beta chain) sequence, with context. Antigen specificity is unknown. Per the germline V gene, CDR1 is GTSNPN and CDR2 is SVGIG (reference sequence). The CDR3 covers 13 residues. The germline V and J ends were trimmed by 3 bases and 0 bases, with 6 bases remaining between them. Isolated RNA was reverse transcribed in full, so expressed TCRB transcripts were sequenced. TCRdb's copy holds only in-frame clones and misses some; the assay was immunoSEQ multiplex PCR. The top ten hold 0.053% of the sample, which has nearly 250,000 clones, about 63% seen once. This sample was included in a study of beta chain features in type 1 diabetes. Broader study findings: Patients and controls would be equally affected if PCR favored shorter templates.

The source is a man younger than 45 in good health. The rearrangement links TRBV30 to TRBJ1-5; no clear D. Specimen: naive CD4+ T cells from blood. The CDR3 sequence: CAWRENSNQPQHF. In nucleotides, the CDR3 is TGTGCCTGGAGGGAGAATAGCAATCAGCCCCAGCATTTT. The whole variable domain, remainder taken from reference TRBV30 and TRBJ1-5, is SQTIHQWPATLVQPVGSPLSLECTVEGTSNPNLYWYRQAAGRGLQLLFYSVGIGQISSEVPQNLSASRPQDRQFILSSKKLLLSDSGFYLCAWRENSNQPQHFGDGTRLSIL.